These 2 T cell receptor beta chains were all obtained from the same sample, sequenced in a study of blood T cell repertoires in COVID-19. The assay was immunoSEQ multiplex PCR, and TCRdb's table has in-frame clones only and misses some. In the table there are under 450,000 clones, about 88% of which are singletons. The sample consisted of PBMCs or T cells enriched from blood (not recorded which). Every receptor here comes from a woman aged 25 to 45 who had recovered from COVID-19.

The chain has TRBV6-5 and TRBJ2-1; 8 nucleotides match TRBD2. Unmatched junction bases numbered 7, after V lost 3 bases and J lost 3 bases. In germline, CDR1 is MNHEY, CDR2 SVGAGI. The CDR3 runs to 16 residues. The CDR3 DNA reads TGTGCCAGCAGTTATTTAGCGGGAAGGAGCTACAATGAGCAGTTCTTC. Protein sequence: CASSYLAGRSYNEQFF.

The chain has TRBV7-2 and TRBJ1-3; D ambiguous. The CDR3 consists of 15 residues. Germline loops: CDR1 SGHTA, CDR2 FQGNSA. Trimming stripped 5 bases from V and 3 bases from J, with 14 bases between. The CDR3 reads CASSQRTGSGNTIYF. The CDR3 DNA reads TGTGCCAGCAGCCAGCGCACGGGAAGTGGAAACACCATATATTTT. Together with reference TRBV7-2 and TRBJ1-3, the CDR3 gives the full variable domain: GAGVSQSPSNKVTEKGKDVELRCDPISGHTALYWYRQSLGQGLEFLIYFQGNSAPDKSGLPSDRFSAERTGGSVSTLTIQRTQQEDSAVYLCASSQRTGSGNTIYFGEGSWLTVV.